Listed below are T cell receptor beta chains from one sample, sequenced in a study of T cells in Graves' hyperthyroidism and ophthalmopathy. TCRdb used MiXCR to reprocess the multiplex PCR reads, holding one entry per CDR3 protein. This sample has about 350,000 distinct CDR3 sequences; approximately 15% occur once, and the top ten carry approximately 25%. Sequencing input: blood. Every receptor here comes from a woman between 25 and 40 years old with Graves' hyperthyroidism. Each CDR3 is given with its conserved first and last residue. The order of the fields is clone size, V gene, J gene, D gene, CDR3 DNA, CDR3 protein. A D gene is named only where the DNA matches it firmly. Only some rows state a clone size, as once, few, many or a class for expanded clones.

few,TRBV30,TRBJ2-3,TRBD2,TGTGCCTGGGCGAGCGGGATGAGTGGAGATACGCAGTATTTT,CAWASGMSGDTQYF
many,TRBV28,TRBJ1-4,.,TGTGCCAGCAGTCGTCACTTTAATGAAAAACTGTTTTTT,CASSRHFNEKLFF
few,TRBV29-1,TRBJ2-1,TRBD2,TGCAGCGGGCAGACTAGCGGGGTCGGGGATGAGCAGTTCTTC,CSGQTSGVGDEQFF
few,TRBV25-1,TRBJ1-5,.,TGTGCCAGCAGTGAAGGGCACAATCAGCCCCAGCATTTT,CASSEGHNQPQHF
.,TRBV9,TRBJ2-7,TRBD2,TGTGCCAGGAGCGTAGGGCTAGCGGGAACCTCCTACGAGCAGTACTTC,CARSVGLAGTSYEQYF
many,TRBV28,TRBJ1-1,TRBD1,TGTGCCAGCAGCTCAGACAGGGCCCTGAACACTGAAGCTTTCTTT,CASSSDRALNTEAFF
.,TRBV27,TRBJ2-2,TRBD2,TGTGCCAGCAGTCCTGTAGCGGGAGGGCCAGTCGTATTGACCGGGGAGCTGTTTTTT,CASSPVAGGPVVLTGELFF
many,TRBV5-4,TRBJ2-3,TRBD2,TGTGCCAGCAGCTTGGTAGGACTAGCGGGAGAGAGAGATACGCAGTATTTT,CASSLVGLAGERDTQYF
many,TRBV29-1,TRBJ2-3,.,TGCAGCGTTGTTTCAGCTAGCACAGATACGCAGTATTTT,CSVVSASTDTQYF
many,TRBV7-3,TRBJ1-1,.,TGTGCCAGCAGCTTAACCCGGGAGGAAGAAGCTTTCTTT,CASSLTREEEAFF
many,TRBV28,TRBJ1-5,.,TGTGCCAGCAGGGGGACGAGCAATCAGCCCCAGCATTTT,CASRGTSNQPQHF
many,TRBV7-2,TRBJ1-6,.,TGTGCCAGCAGCTTAGATCAGGGGAATTCACCCCTCCACTTT,CASSLDQGNSPLHF
few,TRBV20-1,TRBJ1-6,.,TGCAGTGCGCGTGTCGATGGCAGAGATAATTCACCCCTCCACTTT,CSARVDGRDNSPLHF
many,TRBV11-2,TRBJ2-7,.,TGTGCCACCACGGTGGCCGGGGACTACGAGCAGTACTTC,CATTVAGDYEQYF
few,TRBV5-1,TRBJ2-7,.,TGCGCCAGCAGCTTGGGACAGGAACTCTACGAGCAGTACTTC,CASSLGQELYEQYF
many,TRBV28,TRBJ2-1,.,TGTGCCAGCAGTTTTAGGTTTCCTCAATCCTACAATGAGCAGTTCTTC,CASSFRFPQSYNEQFF
.,TRBV5-8,TRBJ1-4,TRBD1,TGTGCCAGCAGCTTGGGCGGGACAGCTTCCCATGAAAAACTGTTTTTT,CASSLGGTASHEKLFF
many,TRBV27,TRBJ2-5,TRBD2,TGTGCCAGCAGTTTTTCGGGCGGGAGGAGGGAGACCCAGTACTTC,CASSFSGGRRETQYF
many,TRBV12-3/TRBV12-4,TRBJ1-4,TRBD1,TGTGCCAGCAGTTATGACAGGGTGAAACTGTTTTTT,CASSYDRVKLFF
many,TRBV2,TRBJ2-3,.,TGTGCCAGCAGGACGGGGGTGGGAACAGATACGCAGTATTTT,CASRTGVGTDTQYF
many,TRBV20-1,TRBJ2-3,.,TGCAGTGCTCCGAGTGGGGCGGGAGATACGCAGTATTTT,CSAPSGAGDTQYF
few,TRBV11-2,TRBJ2-7,.,TGTGCCAGCAGCTTATGGTACGCGTCCTACGAGCAGTACTTC,CASSLWYASYEQYF
many,TRBV7-2,TRBJ2-7,TRBD2,TGTGCCAGCAGACAAACTAGCGGGTGGCCCTACGAGCAGTACTTC,CASRQTSGWPYEQYF
many,TRBV29-1,TRBJ2-3,.,.,CSVLHRSTDTQYFAADTQYF
.,TRBV12-3/TRBV12-4,TRBJ1-5,.,TGTGCCAGCAGTTTTGCGCCGAGCAATCAGCCCCAGCATTTT,CASSFAPSNQPQHF
many,TRBV28,TRBJ2-3,.,TGTGCCAGCATCCCTCGACCCCCCCAGGTTCCAAACACAGATACGCAGTATTTT,CASIPRPPQVPNTDTQYF
many,TRBV7-8,TRBJ2-1,TRBD1,TGTGCCAGCACCTTTTCGAGGGGGCCCTACAATGAGCAGTTCTTC,CASTFSRGPYNEQFF
.,TRBV30,TRBJ1-6,TRBD1,TGTGCCTGGACTCGTTACAGGGGAGGGGATTCACCCCTCCACTTT,CAWTRYRGGDSPLHF
few,TRBV6-1,TRBJ2-1,.,TGTGCCAGCATTGAGGCCAACTGGGGCAATGAGCAGTTCTTC,CASIEANWGNEQFF
.,TRBV19,TRBJ2-7,.,TGTGCCAGCAAACTAGAAAATAACTCCTACGAGCAGTACTTC,CASKLENNSYEQYF
.,TRBV3-1,TRBJ2-7,TRBD2,TGTGCCAGCAGCCTGCGGACTAGCGTGGGAGGGGAGCAGTACTTC,CASSLRTSVGGEQYF
.,TRBV12-3/TRBV12-4,TRBJ2-5,.,TGTGCCAGCAGTTTCAGCGGGCCCGCCGGACTCCAGTACTTC,CASSFSGPAGLQYF
many,TRBV28,TRBJ2-1,.,TGTGCCAGCAGTTTTGCCTGGGGGCTCTCCTACAATGAGCAGTTCTTC,CASSFAWGLSYNEQFF
.,TRBV7-9,TRBJ2-5,TRBD2,TGTGCCAGCAGCTTCGGGGGACTAGCGGAGACCCAGTACTTC,CASSFGGLAETQYF
.,TRBV20-1,TRBJ2-5,.,TGCAGTGGGAGAGGTCGGCAAGAGACCCAGTACTTC,CSGRGRQETQYF
many,TRBV11-2,TRBJ2-1,TRBD2,TGTGCCAGCAGCTTAGCCGTGACTAGCGGGAGGATATATGAGCAGTTCTTC,CASSLAVTSGRIYEQFF
.,TRBV3-1,TRBJ2-1,.,TGTGCCAGCAGCCAAGGCGCTATAAAGGTCAATGAGCAGTTCTTC,CASSQGAIKVNEQFF
few,TRBV30,TRBJ2-5,.,TGTGCCCGAGCCGGGACGCGAGGGACCCAGTACTTC,CARAGTRGTQYF
many,TRBV28,TRBJ2-7,TRBD2,TGTGCCAGCAGACCGACTAGCGGACCTCTTACCGAGCAGTACTTC,CASRPTSGPLTEQYF
many,TRBV3-1,TRBJ2-1,.,TGTGCCAGCAGCCAAGAGGTCTTCTCCTACAATGAGCAGTTCTTC,CASSQEVFSYNEQFF
few,TRBV5-4,TRBJ2-3,.,TGTGCCAGCAGCTTGCCAGACTCAGATACGCAGTATTTT,CASSLPDSDTQYF
many,TRBV11-3,TRBJ2-5,TRBD2,TGTGCCAGCAGCCATAGGCTAGCGGGAAACCAAGAGACCCAGTACTTC,CASSHRLAGNQETQYF
.,TRBV24-1,TRBJ1-2,TRBD1,TGTGCCACCAGTGATCAACAGACAGGGGTCCATGGCTACACCTTC,CATSDQQTGVHGYTF
many,TRBV27,TRBJ1-1,TRBD1,TGTGCCAGCAGCCTGACAGGGTTTTCGCCCGGCGCTTTCTTT,CASSLTGFSPGAFF
few,TRBV15,TRBJ1-5,TRBD1,TGTGCCACCAGCAGAGATGCAGGGACAGGGGATCAGCCCCAGCATTTT,CATSRDAGTGDQPQHF